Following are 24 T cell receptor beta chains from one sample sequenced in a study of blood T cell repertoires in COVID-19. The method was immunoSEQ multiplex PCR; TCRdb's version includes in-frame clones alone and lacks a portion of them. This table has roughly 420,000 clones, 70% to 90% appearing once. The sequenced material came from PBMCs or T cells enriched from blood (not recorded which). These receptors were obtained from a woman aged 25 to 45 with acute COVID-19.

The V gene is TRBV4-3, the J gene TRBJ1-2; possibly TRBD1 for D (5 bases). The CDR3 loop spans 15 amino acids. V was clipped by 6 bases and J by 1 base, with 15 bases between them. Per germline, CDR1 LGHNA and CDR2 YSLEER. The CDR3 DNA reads TGCGCCAGCAGTACGACAGCAACCAGTAACTATGGCTACACCTTC. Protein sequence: CASSTTATSNYGYTF.

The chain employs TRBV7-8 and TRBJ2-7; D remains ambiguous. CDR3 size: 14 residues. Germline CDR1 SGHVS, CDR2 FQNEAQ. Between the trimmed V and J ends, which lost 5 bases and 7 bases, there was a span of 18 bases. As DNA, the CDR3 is TGTGCCAGCAGCCCCCCCCCGTTGGAGAAGGAGCAGTACTTC. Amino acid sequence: CASSPPPLEKEQYF.

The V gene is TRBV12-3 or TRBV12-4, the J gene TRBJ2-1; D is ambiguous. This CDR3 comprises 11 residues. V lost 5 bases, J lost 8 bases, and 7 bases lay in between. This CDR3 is CASSTGYEQFF. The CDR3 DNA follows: TGTGCCAGCAGTACCGGGTATGAGCAGTTCTTC.

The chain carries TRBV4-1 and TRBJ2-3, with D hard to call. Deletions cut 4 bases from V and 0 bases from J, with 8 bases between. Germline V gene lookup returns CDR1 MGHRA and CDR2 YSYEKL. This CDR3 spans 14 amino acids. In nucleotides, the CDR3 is TGCGCCAGCAGCCCGTTGTATAGCACAGATACGCAGTATTTT. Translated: CASSPLYSTDTQYF.

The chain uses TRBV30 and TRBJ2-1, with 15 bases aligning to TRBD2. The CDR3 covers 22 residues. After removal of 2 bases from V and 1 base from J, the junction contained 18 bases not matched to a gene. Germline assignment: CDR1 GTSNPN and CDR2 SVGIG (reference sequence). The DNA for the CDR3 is TGTGCCTGGAGTACCCAAGGGCGGACTAGCGGGGGGGCCAAAAGATCCTACAATGAGCAGTTCTTC. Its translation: CAWSTQGRTSGGAKRSYNEQFF.

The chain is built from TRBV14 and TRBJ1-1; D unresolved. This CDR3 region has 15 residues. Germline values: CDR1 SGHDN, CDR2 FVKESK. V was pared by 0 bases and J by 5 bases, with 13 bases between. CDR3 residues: CASSQDRLMRTEAFF. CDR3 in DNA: TGTGCCAGCAGCCAAGATAGATTGATGAGGACTGAAGCTTTCTTT.

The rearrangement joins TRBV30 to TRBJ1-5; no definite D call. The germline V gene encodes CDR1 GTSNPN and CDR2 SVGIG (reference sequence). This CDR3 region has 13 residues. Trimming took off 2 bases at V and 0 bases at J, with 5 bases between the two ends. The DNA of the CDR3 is TGTGCCTGGAGTCGAGATAGCAATCAGCCCCAGCATTTT. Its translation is CAWSRDSNQPQHF.

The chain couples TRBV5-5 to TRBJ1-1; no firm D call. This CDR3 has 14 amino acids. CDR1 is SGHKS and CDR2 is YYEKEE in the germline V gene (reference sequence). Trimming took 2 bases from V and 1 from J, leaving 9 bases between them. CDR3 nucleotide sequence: TGTGCCAGCAGCTTAGGCGGAAAGAACACTGAAGCTTTCTTT. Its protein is CASSLGGKNTEAFF.

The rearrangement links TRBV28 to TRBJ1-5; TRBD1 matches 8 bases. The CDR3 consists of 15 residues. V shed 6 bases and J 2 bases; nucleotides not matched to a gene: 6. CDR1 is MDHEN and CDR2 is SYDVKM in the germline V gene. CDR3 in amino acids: CASRYTGGGNQPQHF. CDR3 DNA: TGTGCCAGCAGGTACACAGGGGGAGGCAATCAGCCCCAGCATTTT.

This chain's CDR3 is CASSPDRGGPNYGYTF. The CDR3 bases are TGCGCCAGCAGCCCGGACAGGGGAGGCCCTAACTATGGCTACACCTTC. The genes are TRBV5-1 and TRBJ1-2, with 9 bases aligning to TRBD1. Per germline, CDR1 SGHRS and CDR2 YFSETQ. V dropped 4 bases and J dropped 0; count of bases not matched to a gene: 7. The CDR3 is 16 amino acids.

The CDR3 is CASSQIAGGSYNEQFF. The CDR3 region has the DNA TGTGCCAGCTCACAAATAGCGGGGGGCTCCTACAATGAGCAGTTCTTC. The chain couples TRBV18 to TRBJ2-1, with 10 bases that match TRBD2. CDR1 and CDR2 from the germline V gene are KGHSH and LQKENI. The J segment lost 0 bases and the V segment lost 4 bases, leaving 3 bases of the junction unmatched. The CDR3 runs 16 residues.

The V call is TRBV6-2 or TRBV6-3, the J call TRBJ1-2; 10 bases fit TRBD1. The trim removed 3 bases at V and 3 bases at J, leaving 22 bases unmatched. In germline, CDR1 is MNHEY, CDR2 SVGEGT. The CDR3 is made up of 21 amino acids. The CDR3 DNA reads TGTGCCAGCAGTTATTCCGGGACAGGGGCCCCGCGGGCCCCCAGGGACTATGGCTACACCTTC. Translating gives CASSYSGTGAPRAPRDYGYTF.

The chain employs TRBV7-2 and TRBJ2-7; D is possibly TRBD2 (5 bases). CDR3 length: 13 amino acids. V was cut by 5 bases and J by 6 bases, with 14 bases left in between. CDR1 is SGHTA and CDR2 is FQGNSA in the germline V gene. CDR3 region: CASSTTRGSEQYF. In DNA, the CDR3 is TGTGCCAGCAGCACCACCCGGGGTAGCGAGCAGTACTTC.

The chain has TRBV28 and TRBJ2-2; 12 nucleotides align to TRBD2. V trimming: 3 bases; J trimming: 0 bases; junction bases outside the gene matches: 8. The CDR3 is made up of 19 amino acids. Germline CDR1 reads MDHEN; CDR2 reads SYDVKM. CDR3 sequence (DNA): TGTGCCAGCAGTTTTTTTGGACTAGCGGGACCAACGAACACCGGGGAGCTGTTTTTT. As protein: CASSFFGLAGPTNTGELFF. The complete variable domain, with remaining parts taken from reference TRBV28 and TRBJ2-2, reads DVKVTQSSRYLVKRTGEKVFLECVQDMDHENMFWYRQDPGLGLRLIYFSYDVKMKEKGDIPEGYSVSREKKERFSLILESASTNQTSMYLCASSFFGLAGPTNTGELFFGEGSRLTVL.

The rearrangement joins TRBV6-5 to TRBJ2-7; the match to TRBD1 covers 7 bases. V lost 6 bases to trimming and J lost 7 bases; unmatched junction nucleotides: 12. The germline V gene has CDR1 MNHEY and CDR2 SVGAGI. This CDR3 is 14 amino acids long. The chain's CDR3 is CASRIGGQWREQYF. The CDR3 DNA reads TGTGCCAGCAGGATTGGGGGACAGTGGAGAGAGCAGTACTTC.

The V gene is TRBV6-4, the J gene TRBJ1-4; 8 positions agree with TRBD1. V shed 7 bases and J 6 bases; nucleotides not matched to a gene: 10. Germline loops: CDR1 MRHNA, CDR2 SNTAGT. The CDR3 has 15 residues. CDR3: CASNHRQGRDEKLFF. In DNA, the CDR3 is TGTGCCAGCAACCATCGACAGGGGCGAGATGAAAAACTGTTTTTT.

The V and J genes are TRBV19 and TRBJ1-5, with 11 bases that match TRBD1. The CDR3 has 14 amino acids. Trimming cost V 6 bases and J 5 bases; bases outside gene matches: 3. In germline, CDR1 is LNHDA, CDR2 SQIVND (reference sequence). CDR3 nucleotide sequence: TGTGCCAGTAGGGGGACAGGGGGATATCAGCCCCAGCATTTT. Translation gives CASRGTGGYQPQHF.

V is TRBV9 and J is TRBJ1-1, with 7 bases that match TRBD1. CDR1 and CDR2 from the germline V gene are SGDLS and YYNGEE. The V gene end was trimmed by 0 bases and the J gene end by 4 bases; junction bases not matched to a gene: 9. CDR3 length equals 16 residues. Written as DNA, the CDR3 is TGTGCCAGCAGCGTAGAGGGCCACCCAGGGGGCACTGAAGCTTTCTTT. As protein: CASSVEGHPGGTEAFF.

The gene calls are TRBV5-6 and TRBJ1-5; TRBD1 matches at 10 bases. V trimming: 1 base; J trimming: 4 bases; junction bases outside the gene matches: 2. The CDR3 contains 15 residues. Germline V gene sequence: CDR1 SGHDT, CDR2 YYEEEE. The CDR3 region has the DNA TGTGCCAGCAGCTTGTCGGGACAGGGGAATCAGCCCCAGCATTTT. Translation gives CASSLSGQGNQPQHF.

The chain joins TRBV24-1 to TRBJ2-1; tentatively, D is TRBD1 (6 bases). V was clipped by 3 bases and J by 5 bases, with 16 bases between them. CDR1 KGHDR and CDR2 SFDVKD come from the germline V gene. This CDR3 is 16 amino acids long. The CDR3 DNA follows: TGTGCCACCAGTGATGTGCGACAGGCCCCCCACAATGAGCAGTTCTTC. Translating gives CATSDVRQAPHNEQFF.

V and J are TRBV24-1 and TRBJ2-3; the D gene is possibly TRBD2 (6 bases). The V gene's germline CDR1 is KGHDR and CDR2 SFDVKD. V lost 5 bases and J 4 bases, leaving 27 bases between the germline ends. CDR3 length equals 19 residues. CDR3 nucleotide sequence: TGTGCCACCAGTGGATCCGGGAGTAACATTACATTACGGGCAGATACGCAGTATTTT. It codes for CATSGSGSNITLRADTQYF.

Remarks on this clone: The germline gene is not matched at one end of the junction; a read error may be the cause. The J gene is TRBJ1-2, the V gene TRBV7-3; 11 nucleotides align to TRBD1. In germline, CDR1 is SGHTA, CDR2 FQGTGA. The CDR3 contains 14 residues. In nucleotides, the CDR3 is TGTGCCAGCAGCTCACACGGACAGGGGGCCCCCTCCGCCTTC. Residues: CASSSHGQGAPSAF.

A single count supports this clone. The DNA of the CDR3 is TGTGCCAGCAGCCCCCAGGAACAAGAGACCCAGTACTTC. Amino acid sequence: CASSPQEQETQYF. The chain joins TRBV4-2 to TRBJ2-5; D gene ambiguous. The CDR3 totals 13 residues. Between the trimmed V and J ends, which lost 4 bases and 2 bases, there was a span of 8 bases. Germline V gene lookup returns CDR1 LGHNA and CDR2 YNFKEQ.

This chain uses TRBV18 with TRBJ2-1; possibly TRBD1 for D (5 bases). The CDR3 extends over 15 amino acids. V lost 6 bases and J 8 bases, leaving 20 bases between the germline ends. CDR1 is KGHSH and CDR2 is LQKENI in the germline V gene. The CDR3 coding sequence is TGTGCCAGCTCCCAAGGGGTTCCTGGTCGCGATGAGCAGTTCTTC. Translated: CASSQGVPGRDEQFF.